The 12 T cell receptor beta chains in this list originate from one sample, sequenced in a study of Ad26.COV2.S vaccination and SARS-CoV-2 variants. Treatment described: 19 received Ad26.COV2.S at low or high dose, single or two shots; roughly five received placebo; per-sample allocation not given. Following the first vaccine or placebo injection, samples were taken on day 63. The protocol was immunoSEQ multiplex PCR, while the TCRdb copy is restricted to in-frame clones and leaves out a portion. The top ten hold roughly 3.5% of the sample, which has about 350,000 clones, approximately 84% seen once. The material sequenced was peripheral blood, taken in a trial of Ad26.COV2.S vaccine versus placebo. The source is a person between 18 and 65 years old who received the Ad26.COV2.S COVID-19 vaccine or a placebo.

The chain recombines TRBV27 with TRBJ2-2; D may be TRBD2 (6 bases). Germline assignment: CDR1 MNHEY and CDR2 SMNVEV (reference sequence). Trimming took 4 bases from V and 6 from J, leaving 15 bases between them. The CDR3 is made up of 15 amino acids. The CDR3 bases are TGTGCCAGCAGTTCCCCGACTAGAAGGCCCGGGGAGCTGTTTTTT. This codes for CASSSPTRRPGELFF.

The V gene is TRBV10-3, the J gene TRBJ2-5; TRBD1 matches at 9 bases. The CDR3 extends over 15 amino acids. Germline values: CDR1 ENHRY, CDR2 SYGVKD. Trimming cost V 5 bases and J 0 bases; bases outside gene matches: 4. CDR3 sequence (DNA): TGTGCCATCAGTCCGGGACAGGGCGACCAAGAGACCCAGTACTTC. This codes for CAISPGQGDQETQYF.

The chain employs TRBV28 and TRBJ1-6; D might be TRBD1 (6 bases). The CDR3 loop spans 16 amino acids. Germline V gene sequence: CDR1 MDHEN, CDR2 SYDVKM. The V end lost 1 base, the J end lost 4 bases, and 11 bases lay between the germline ends. The CDR3: CASSLSWTAYNSPLHF. CDR3 nucleotides: TGTGCCAGCAGTTTATCTTGGACAGCTTATAATTCACCCCTCCACTTT. Drawing the rest from reference TRBV28 and TRBJ1-6, the complete variable domain is DVKVTQSSRYLVKRTGEKVFLECVQDMDHENMFWYRQDPGLGLRLIYFSYDVKMKEKGDIPEGYSVSREKKERFSLILESASTNQTSMYLCASSLSWTAYNSPLHFGNGTRLTVT.

V and J are TRBV6-2 or TRBV6-3 and TRBJ2-3; 9 bases are a match to TRBD2. Germline-derived CDR1 and CDR2 are MNHEY and SVGEGT. J gave up 4 bases and V 0 bases, and 14 bases lay outside the gene matches. This CDR3 spans 19 amino acids. In DNA form, the CDR3 reads TGTGCCAGCAGTTACTCGCGCAGACTAGCGGACCACCGTGCAGATACGCAGTATTTT. Its protein product is CASSYSRRLADHRADTQYF.

The CDR3 nucleotides read TGCGCCAGCAGCCAAGTTCCGGGGGAGGGTAGGGATACGCAGTATTTT. The encoded protein is CASSQVPGEGRDTQYF. V and J are TRBV4-1 and TRBJ2-3, with 7 bases identical to TRBD2. The germline CDR1 and CDR2 sequences are MGHRA and YSYEKL. This CDR3 is built from 16 residues. The V segment lost 1 base and the J segment 6 bases; nucleotides outside the gene matches: 10.

The V gene is TRBV2, the J gene TRBJ2-7; D might be TRBD2 (6 bases). Per the germline V gene, CDR1 is SNHLY and CDR2 is FYNNEI. This CDR3 has 14 amino acids. V gave up 2 bases and J gave up 2 bases, with 10 bases separating them. CDR3 nucleotides: TGTGCCAGCAGTGAAAAGGGACTGACCTACGAGCAGTACTTC. It translates to CASSEKGLTYEQYF.

This chain joins TRBV19 and TRBJ2-6, with 11 positions matching TRBD1. Germline V gives CDR1 LNHDA, CDR2 SQIVND (reference sequence). The CDR3 loop spans 17 amino acids. V trimming: 6 bases; J trimming: 2 bases; junction bases outside the gene matches: 6. Here the CDR3 reads CASSLGQGVPGANVLTF. The CDR3 DNA reads as TGTGCCAGTAGCCTGGGACAGGGGGTCCCTGGGGCCAACGTCCTGACTTTC.

The rearrangement uses TRBV28 and TRBJ2-1; D uncertain. This CDR3 has 12 residues. Germline-derived CDR1 and CDR2 are MDHEN and SYDVKM. Trimming cost V 1 base and J 6 bases, with 4 bases left between them. CDR3 in amino acids: CASSLLPNEQFF. Written as DNA, the CDR3 is TGTGCCAGCAGTTTATTGCCCAATGAGCAGTTCTTC.

The CDR3 sequence: CASNMGRSSYNEQFF. In DNA form, the CDR3 reads TGTGCCAGTAACATGGGGAGGAGCTCCTACAATGAGCAGTTCTTC. The V and J genes are TRBV19 and TRBJ2-1, with D maybe TRBD2 (6 bases). The CDR3 sequence is 15 residues long. Trimming took off 7 bases at V and 0 bases at J, with 13 bases between the two ends. Germline V gives CDR1 LNHDA, CDR2 SQIVND (reference sequence). Full variable domain (missing parts from reference TRBV19 and TRBJ2-1): DGGITQSPKYLFRKEGQNVTLSCEQNLNHDAMYWYRQDPGQGLRLIYYSQIVNDFQKGDIAEGYSVSREKKESFPLTVTSAQKNPTAFYLCASNMGRSSYNEQFFGPGTRLTVL.

The chain links TRBV5-1 to TRBJ2-1, with 10 bases that match TRBD1. The length of the CDR3 is 16 residues. Looked up from germline, CDR1 is SGHRS and CDR2 is YFSETQ. The trim removed 2 bases at V and 4 bases at J, leaving 6 bases unmatched. The CDR3 is CASSLVPGQGYNEQFF. CDR3 coding DNA: TGCGCCAGCAGCTTAGTACCGGGACAGGGGTACAATGAGCAGTTCTTC.

The chain recombines TRBV7-6 with TRBJ2-6; 9 positions match TRBD2. Trimming at V came to 2 bases and at J to 9 bases, leaving 11 bases not matched to a gene. The CDR3 contains 17 residues. Germline V gives CDR1 SGHVS, CDR2 FNYEAQ. CDR3 protein: CASSLSGGGAGFNVLTF. The CDR3 bases are TGTGCCAGCAGCTTATCTGGCGGGGGGGCCGGTTTCAACGTCCTGACTTTC.

The rearrangement joins TRBV5-1 to TRBJ2-2, with 9 bases identical to TRBD1. The CDR3 spans 16 residues. Germline CDR1 and CDR2: SGHRS and YFSETQ. V dropped 5 bases and J dropped 6; count of bases not matched to a gene: 11. This CDR3 is CASSDPGQGRAGELFF. The CDR3 DNA sequence: TGCGCCAGCAGTGATCCGGGACAGGGAAGAGCCGGGGAGCTGTTTTTT.